This T cell receptor beta chain was documented in a study of cytomegalovirus exposure and HLA in healthy donors. In the case of this clone: As yet, its antigen is unknown.

Whole-study findings and limits: The authors assumed roughly uniform sequencing depth across donors for presence/absence analyses.

The primer mix had 60 Vbeta and 13 Jbeta primers. Produced via immunoSEQ multiplex PCR; TCRdb's table is partial and in-frame only. The repertoire consists of about 170,000 clones, with around 80% occurring once and the leading ten covering under 15%. This sequence was found in a woman between 50 and 59 years old in good health and CMV-seropositive. The specimen was PBMCs.

In DNA, the CDR3 is TGTGCCAGCAGCAGGACTGCCTACGAGCAGTACTTC. This gives the protein CASSRTAYEQYF. The rearrangement links TRBV5-5 to TRBJ2-7; D is perhaps TRBD2 (5 bases). The CDR3 is 12 residues long. In germline, CDR1 is SGHKS, CDR2 YYEKEE (reference sequence). V gave up 4 bases and J gave up 2 bases, with 7 bases separating them.